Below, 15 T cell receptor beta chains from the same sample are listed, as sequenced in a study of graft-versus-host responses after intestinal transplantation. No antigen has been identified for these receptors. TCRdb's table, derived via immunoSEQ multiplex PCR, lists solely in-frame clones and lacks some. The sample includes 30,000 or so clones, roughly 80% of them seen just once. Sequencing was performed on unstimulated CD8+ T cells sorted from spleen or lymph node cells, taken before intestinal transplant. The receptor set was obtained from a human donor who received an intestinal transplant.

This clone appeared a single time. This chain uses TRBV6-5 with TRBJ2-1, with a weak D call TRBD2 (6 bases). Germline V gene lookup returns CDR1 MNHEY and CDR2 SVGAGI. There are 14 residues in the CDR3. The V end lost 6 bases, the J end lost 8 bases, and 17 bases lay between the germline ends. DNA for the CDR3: TGTGCCAGCAGCTCAGGCGGGGAGGCTTATGAGCAGTTCTTC. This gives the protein CASSSGGEAYEQFF.

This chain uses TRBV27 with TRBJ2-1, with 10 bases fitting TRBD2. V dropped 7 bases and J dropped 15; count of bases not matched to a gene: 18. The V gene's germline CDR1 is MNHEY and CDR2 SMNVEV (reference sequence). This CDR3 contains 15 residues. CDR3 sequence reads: CASTSKPAGGPGTFF. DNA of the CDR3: TGTGCCAGCACCTCAAAGCCAGCGGGAGGGCCGGGTACGTTCTTC.

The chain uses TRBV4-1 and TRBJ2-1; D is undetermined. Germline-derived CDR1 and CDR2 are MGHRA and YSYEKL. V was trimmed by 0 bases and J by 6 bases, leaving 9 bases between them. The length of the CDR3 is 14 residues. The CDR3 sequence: CASSQDLLFNEQFF. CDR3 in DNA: TGCGCCAGCAGCCAAGATCTCCTATTCAATGAGCAGTTCTTC.

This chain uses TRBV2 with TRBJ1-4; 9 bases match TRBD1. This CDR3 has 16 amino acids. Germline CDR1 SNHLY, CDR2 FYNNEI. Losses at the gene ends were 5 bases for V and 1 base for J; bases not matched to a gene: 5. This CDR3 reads CASSPGQGGTNEKLFF. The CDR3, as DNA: TGTGCCAGCAGTCCGGGACAGGGAGGAACTAATGAAAAACTGTTTTTT.

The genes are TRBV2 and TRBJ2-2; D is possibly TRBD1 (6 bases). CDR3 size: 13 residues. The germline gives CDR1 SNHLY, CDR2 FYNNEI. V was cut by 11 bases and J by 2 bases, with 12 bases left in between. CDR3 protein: CAGLGQNTGELFF. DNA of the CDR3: TGTGCCGGTCTGGGACAAAACACCGGGGAGCTGTTTTTT.

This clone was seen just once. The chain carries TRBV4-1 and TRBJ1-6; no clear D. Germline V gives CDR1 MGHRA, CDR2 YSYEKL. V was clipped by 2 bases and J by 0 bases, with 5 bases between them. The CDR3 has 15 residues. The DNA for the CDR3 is TGCGCCAGCAGCCAATTGAGCTCCTATAATTCACCCCTCCACTTT. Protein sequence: CASSQLSSYNSPLHF.

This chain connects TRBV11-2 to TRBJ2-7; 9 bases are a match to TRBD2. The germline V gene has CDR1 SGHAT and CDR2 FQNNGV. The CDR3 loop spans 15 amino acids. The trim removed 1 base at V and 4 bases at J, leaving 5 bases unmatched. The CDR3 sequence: CASSLGGSGGYEQYF. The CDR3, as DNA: TGTGCCAGCAGCTTAGGTGGTAGCGGGGGTTACGAGCAGTACTTC.

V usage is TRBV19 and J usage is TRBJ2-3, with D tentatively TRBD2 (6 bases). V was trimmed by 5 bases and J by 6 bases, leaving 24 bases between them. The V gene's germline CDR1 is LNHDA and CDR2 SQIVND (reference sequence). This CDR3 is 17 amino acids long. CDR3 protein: CASSPGSGGIIFDTQYF. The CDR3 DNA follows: TGTGCCAGTAGTCCTGGCTCCGGGGGTATTATATTCGATACGCAGTATTTT. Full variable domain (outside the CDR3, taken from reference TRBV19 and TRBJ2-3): DGGITQSPKYLFRKEGQNVTLSCEQNLNHDAMYWYRQDPGQGLRLIYYSQIVNDFQKGDIAEGYSVSREKKESFPLTVTSAQKNPTAFYLCASSPGSGGIIFDTQYFGPGTRLTVL.

CDR3 bases: TGTGCCAGTAGTATAGATCCCCACGGACTTACGCGGGGTCAGCCCCAGCATTTT. It is translated as CASSIDPHGLTRGQPQHF. The rearrangement links TRBV19 to TRBJ1-5; D not certain. There are 18 residues in the CDR3. Germline V gene sequence: CDR1 LNHDA, CDR2 SQIVND (reference sequence). Trimming removed 0 bases at V and 6 bases at J, with 21 bases between.

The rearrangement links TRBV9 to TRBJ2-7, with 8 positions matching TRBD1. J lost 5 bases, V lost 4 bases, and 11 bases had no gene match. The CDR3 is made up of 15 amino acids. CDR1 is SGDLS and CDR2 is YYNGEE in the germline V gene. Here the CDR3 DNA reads TGTGCCAGCAGCCCACGACAGGGGTCAAGCAACGAGCAGTACTTC. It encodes CASSPRQGSSNEQYF.

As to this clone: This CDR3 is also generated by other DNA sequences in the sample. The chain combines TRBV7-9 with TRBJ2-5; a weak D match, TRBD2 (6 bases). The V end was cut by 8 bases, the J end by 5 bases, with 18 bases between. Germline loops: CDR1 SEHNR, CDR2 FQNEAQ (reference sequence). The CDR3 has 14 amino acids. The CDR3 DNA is TGTGCCAGCCAAGAGGGAAGAGGGAGGGAGACCCAGTACTTC. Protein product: CASQEGRGRETQYF.

This CDR3 reads CASKWGAGGDTQYF. CDR3 in DNA: TGCGCCAGCAAGTGGGGAGCGGGAGGAGATACGCAGTATTTT. This chain connects TRBV4-1 to TRBJ2-3; 9 positions agree with TRBD2. The ends lost 7 bases at V and 5 bases at J; junction bases unmatched: 7. The germline V gene has CDR1 MGHRA and CDR2 YSYEKL. The CDR3 length is 14 residues.

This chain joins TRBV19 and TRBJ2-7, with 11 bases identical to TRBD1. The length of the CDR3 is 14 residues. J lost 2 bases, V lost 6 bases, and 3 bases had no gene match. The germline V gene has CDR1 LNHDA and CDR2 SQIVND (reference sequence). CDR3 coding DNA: TGTGCCAGTAGCCCGGGACAGGGGGCCTACGAGCAGTACTTC. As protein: CASSPGQGAYEQYF.

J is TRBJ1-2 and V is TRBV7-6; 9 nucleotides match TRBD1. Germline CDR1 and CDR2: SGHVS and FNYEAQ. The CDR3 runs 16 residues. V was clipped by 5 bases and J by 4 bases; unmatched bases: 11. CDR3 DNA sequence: TGTGCCAGCAGCCCCATCCGGACAGGGGCCCTCTATGGCTACACCTTC. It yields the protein CASSPIRTGALYGYTF.

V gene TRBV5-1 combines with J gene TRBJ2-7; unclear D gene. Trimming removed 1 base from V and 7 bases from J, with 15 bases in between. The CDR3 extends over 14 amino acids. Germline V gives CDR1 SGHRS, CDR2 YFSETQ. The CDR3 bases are TGCGCCAGCAGCTTGCTGACACGCTACGAAGAGCAGTACTTC. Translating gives CASSLLTRYEEQYF.